Below are 18 T cell receptor beta chains sequenced from a single sample in a study of cytomegalovirus exposure and HLA in healthy donors. Vbeta (60) and Jbeta (13) primers were used in the PCR. Clones were sequenced by immunoSEQ multiplex PCR, and TCRdb holds only the in-frame ones, with some missing. The sample includes 100,000 or so clones, roughly 71% of them seen just once. Sequencing used PBMCs. These receptors all stem from a man in his forties in good health and CMV-seropositive.

The count of this clone is one. The rearrangement uses TRBV7-9 and TRBJ2-1; no clear D gene. This CDR3 is 16 amino acids long. In germline, CDR1 is SEHNR, CDR2 FQNEAQ (reference sequence). Trimming took 3 bases from V and 4 from J, leaving 16 bases between them. The CDR3, as DNA: TGTGCCAGCAGCTTTTGGCAGTCCCTTGTTTACAATGAGCAGTTCTTC. It encodes CASSFWQSLVYNEQFF.

The J gene is TRBJ2-1, the V gene TRBV18; 14 bases match TRBD2. V shed 5 bases and J 4 bases; nucleotides not matched to a gene: 1. The length of the CDR3 is 15 residues. Germline V gene data show CDR1 as KGHSH and CDR2 as LQKENI. The CDR3 DNA follows: TGTGCCAGCTCAGGGACTAGCGGGAGTTACAATGAGCAGTTCTTC. It translates to CASSGTSGSYNEQFF.

The rearrangement uses TRBV2 and TRBJ2-5; the match to TRBD2 covers 13 bases. After removal of 4 bases from V and 7 bases from J, the junction contained 9 bases not matched to a gene. Germline CDR1 and CDR2: SNHLY and FYNNEI. The CDR3 is made up of 16 amino acids. This CDR3 is CASSVLGLAGLGTQYF. CDR3 coding DNA: TGTGCCAGCAGTGTATTGGGACTAGCGGGATTGGGGACCCAGTACTTC.

The gene calls are TRBV11-2 and TRBJ2-1, with 9 bases identical to TRBD1. The CDR3 consists of 14 residues. Trimming took 5 bases from V and 4 from J; bases not matched to a gene: 3. Germline assignment: CDR1 SGHAT and CDR2 FQNNGV. The CDR3: CASSLGTGYNEQFF. Here the CDR3 DNA reads TGTGCCAGCAGCCTGGGGACAGGGTACAATGAGCAGTTCTTC.

This clone showed up just a few times. The chain combines TRBV5-6 with TRBJ2-1, with D possibly being TRBD2 (6 bases). There are 15 residues in the CDR3. Germline CDR1 and CDR2: SGHDT and YYEEEE. V was trimmed by 3 bases and J by 2 bases, leaving 12 bases between them. The CDR3 protein is CASSSIAEPYNEQFF. In DNA form, the CDR3 reads TGTGCCAGCAGCTCCATAGCGGAGCCCTACAATGAGCAGTTCTTC.

The chain combines TRBV4-1 with TRBJ1-2, with TRBD1 as a possible D gene (6 bases). V was trimmed by 1 base and J by 8 bases, leaving 14 bases between them. Germline loops: CDR1 MGHRA, CDR2 YSYEKL. The CDR3 consists of 14 residues. CDR3 DNA sequence: TGCGCCAGCAGCCAAGGGGGGCAGTCTTACGGCTACACCTTC. This gives the protein CASSQGGQSYGYTF.

V usage is TRBV5-1 and J usage is TRBJ1-2; weak D call: TRBD1 (5 bases). The germline V gene encodes CDR1 SGHRS and CDR2 YFSETQ. The CDR3 has 13 amino acids. The V and J ends lost 6 bases and 5 bases respectively, with 14 bases between them. The CDR3 nucleotides read TGCGCCAGCAACATAGGGGTTGGTTATGGCTACACCTTC. As protein: CASNIGVGYGYTF.

V gene TRBV4-3 combines with J gene TRBJ2-1; D is possibly TRBD2 (5 bases). Trimming cost V 2 bases and J 0 bases, with 11 bases left between them. The CDR3 is 16 amino acids. Germline values: CDR1 LGHNA, CDR2 YSLEER. DNA for the CDR3: TGCGCCAGCAGCCAAAGCGGTTCGAGCTCCTACAATGAGCAGTTCTTC. Its protein is CASSQSGSSSYNEQFF.

This clone was counted between two and nine times. This chain uses TRBV25-1 with TRBJ2-7, with D unclear. The CDR3 contains 14 residues. Per germline, CDR1 MGHDK and CDR2 SYGVNS. The V end was cut by 3 bases, the J end by 2 bases, with 11 bases between. The chain's CDR3 is CASSDQWAPYEQYV. For the CDR3, the DNA is TGTGCCAGCAGTGATCAATGGGCCCCCTACGAGCAGTACGTC.

The chain couples TRBV7-9 to TRBJ2-7; TRBD2 agrees at 8 bases. J lost 6 bases, V lost 5 bases, and 6 bases had no gene match. CDR1 SEHNR and CDR2 FQNEAQ come from the germline V gene (reference sequence). The CDR3 covers 13 residues. The CDR3 nucleotides are TGTGCCAGCAGCCATGGACTAGCATCCGAGCAGTACGTC. Translating gives CASSHGLASEQYV.

As DNA, the CDR3 is TGTGCCAGCATCTTTGGAGGCGAGCAGTTCTTC. Its translation: CASIFGGEQFF. The chain has TRBV6-6 and TRBJ2-1; maybe TRBD2 (5 bases). Germline lookup yields CDR1 MNHNY and CDR2 SVGAGI (reference sequence). V was clipped by 7 bases and J by 10 bases, with 11 bases between them. The CDR3 runs to 11 residues.

This chain links TRBV9 with TRBJ1-5; D might be TRBD1 (6 bases). CDR3 size: 14 residues. From germline, CDR1 is SGDLS and CDR2 YYNGEE. Trimming pared 3 bases from V and 10 bases from J, leaving 17 bases between. The CDR3 here is CASSGGGAPHPQHF. CDR3 DNA sequence: TGTGCCAGCAGCGGAGGGGGGGCTCCTCATCCCCAGCATTTT.

The V gene is TRBV7-9, the J gene TRBJ2-2; 7 positions agree with TRBD1. This CDR3 comprises 14 residues. Germline V CDR1 and CDR2: SEHNR, FQNEAQ (reference sequence). The V segment lost 2 bases and the J segment 4 bases; nucleotides outside the gene matches: 1. The CDR3: CASSLNRGTGELFF. DNA for the CDR3: TGTGCCAGCAGCTTAAACAGGGGCACCGGGGAGCTGTTTTTT.

J is TRBJ1-2 and V is TRBV28; maybe TRBD1 (5 bases). CDR1 and CDR2 from the germline V gene are MDHEN and SYDVKM. CDR3 size: 12 residues. The V and J ends lost 6 bases and 5 bases respectively, with 10 bases between them. The CDR3 bases are TGTGCCAGCAGGACTGGGGGGTATGGCTACACCTTC. Translation: CASRTGGYGYTF.

The chain uses TRBV5-4 and TRBJ1-2; 7 bases are shared with TRBD1. V was pared by 4 bases and J by 3 bases, with 9 bases of the junction left unmatched. Looked up from germline, CDR1 is SGHNT and CDR2 is YYREEE (reference sequence). CDR3 length: 15 amino acids. The CDR3 loop is CASSTGGQVDYGYTF. The CDR3, as DNA: TGTGCCAGCAGCACTGGAGGACAGGTGGACTATGGCTACACCTTC. Based on the CDR3 plus reference TRBV5-4 and TRBJ1-2, the full variable domain is ETGVTQSPTHLIKTRGQQVTLRCSSQSGHNTVSWYQQALGQGPQFIFQYYREEENGRGNFPPRFSGLQFPNYSSELNVNALELDDSALYLCASSTGGQVDYGYTFGSGTRLTVV.

The chain uses TRBV19 and TRBJ2-7; tentatively, D is TRBD1 (6 bases). Trimming pared 10 bases from V and 1 base from J, leaving 14 bases between. Germline CDR1 reads LNHDA; CDR2 reads SQIVND (reference sequence). This CDR3 has 13 amino acids. In DNA form, the CDR3 reads TGTGCCACAAAGACAGGTACATCCTACGAGCAGTACTTC. Amino acid sequence: CATKTGTSYEQYF.

The chain joins TRBV7-3 to TRBJ1-1, with TRBD1 identical over 8 bases. Germline V gives CDR1 SGHTA, CDR2 FQGTGA. There are 15 residues in the CDR3. V lost 5 bases to trimming and J lost 7 bases; unmatched junction nucleotides: 12. CDR3 in amino acids: CASSPSTGASGEAFF. The CDR3 DNA follows: TGTGCCAGCAGCCCCTCGACAGGGGCGAGTGGTGAAGCTTTCTTT.

This chain joins TRBV10-3 and TRBJ1-2; tentative D call: TRBD1 (5 bases). This CDR3 is 13 amino acids long. Trimming cost V 7 bases and J 4 bases, with 13 bases left between them. The germline V gene has CDR1 ENHRY and CDR2 SYGVKD. The CDR3 sequence is CAINGVGGYGYTF. The DNA for the CDR3 is TGTGCCATCAATGGAGTCGGGGGCTATGGCTACACCTTC.